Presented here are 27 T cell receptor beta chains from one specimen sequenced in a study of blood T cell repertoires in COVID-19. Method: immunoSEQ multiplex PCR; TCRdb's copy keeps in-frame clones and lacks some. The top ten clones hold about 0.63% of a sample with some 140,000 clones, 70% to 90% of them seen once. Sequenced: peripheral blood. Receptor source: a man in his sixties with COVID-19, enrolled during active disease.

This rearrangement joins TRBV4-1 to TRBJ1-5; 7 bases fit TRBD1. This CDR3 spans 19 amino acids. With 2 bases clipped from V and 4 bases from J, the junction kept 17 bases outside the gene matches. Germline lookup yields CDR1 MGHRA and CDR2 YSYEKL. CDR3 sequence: CASSQQQTGSGSSNQPQHF. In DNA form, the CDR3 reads TGCGCCAGCAGCCAACAACAGACAGGGAGCGGTTCGAGTAATCAGCCCCAGCATTTT.

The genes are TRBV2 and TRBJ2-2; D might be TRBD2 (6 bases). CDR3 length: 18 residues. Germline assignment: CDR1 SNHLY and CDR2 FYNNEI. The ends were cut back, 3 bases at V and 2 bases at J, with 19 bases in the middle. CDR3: CASSDYRDSALNTGELFF. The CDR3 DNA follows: TGTGCCAGCAGTGATTACCGGGACTCAGCTCTCAACACCGGGGAGCTGTTTTTT.

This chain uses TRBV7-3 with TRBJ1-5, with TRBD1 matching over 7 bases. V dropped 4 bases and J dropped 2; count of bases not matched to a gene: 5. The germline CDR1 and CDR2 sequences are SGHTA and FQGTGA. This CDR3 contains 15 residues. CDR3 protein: CASSSGTDGNQPQHF. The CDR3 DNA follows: TGTGCCAGCAGCTCCGGGACAGACGGCAATCAGCCCCAGCATTTT.

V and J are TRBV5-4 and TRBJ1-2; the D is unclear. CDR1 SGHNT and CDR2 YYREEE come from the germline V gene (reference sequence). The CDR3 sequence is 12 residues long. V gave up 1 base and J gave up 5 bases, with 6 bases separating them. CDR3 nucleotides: TGTGCCAGCAGCTTGACGGAGTATGGCTACACCTTC. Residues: CASSLTEYGYTF.

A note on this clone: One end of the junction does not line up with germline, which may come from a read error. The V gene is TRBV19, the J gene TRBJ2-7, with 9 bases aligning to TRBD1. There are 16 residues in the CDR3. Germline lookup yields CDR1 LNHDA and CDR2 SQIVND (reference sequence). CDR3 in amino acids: CACRASAGTGTYEQYF. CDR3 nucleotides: TGTGCCTGTAGGGCTTCTGCCGGGACAGGGACCTACGAGCAGTACTTC.

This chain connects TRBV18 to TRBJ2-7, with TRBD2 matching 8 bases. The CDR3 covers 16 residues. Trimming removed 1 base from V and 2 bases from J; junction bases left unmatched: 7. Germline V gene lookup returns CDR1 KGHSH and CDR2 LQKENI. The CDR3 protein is CASSPLPFSGAYEQYF. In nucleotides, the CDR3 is TGTGCCAGCTCACCACTGCCGTTTAGCGGGGCCTACGAGCAGTACTTC.

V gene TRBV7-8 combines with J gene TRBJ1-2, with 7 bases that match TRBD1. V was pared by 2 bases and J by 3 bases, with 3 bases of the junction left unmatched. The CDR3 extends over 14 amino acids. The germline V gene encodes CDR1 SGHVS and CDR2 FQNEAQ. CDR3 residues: CASSLQGVDYGYTF. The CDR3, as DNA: TGTGCCAGCAGCTTACAGGGGGTGGACTATGGCTACACCTTC. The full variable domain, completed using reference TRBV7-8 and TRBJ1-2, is GAGVSQSPRYKVAKRGQDVALRCDPISGHVSLFWYQQALGQGPEFLTYFQNEAQLDKSGLPSDRFFAERPEGSVSTLKIQRTQQEDSAVYLCASSLQGVDYGYTFGSGTRLTVV.

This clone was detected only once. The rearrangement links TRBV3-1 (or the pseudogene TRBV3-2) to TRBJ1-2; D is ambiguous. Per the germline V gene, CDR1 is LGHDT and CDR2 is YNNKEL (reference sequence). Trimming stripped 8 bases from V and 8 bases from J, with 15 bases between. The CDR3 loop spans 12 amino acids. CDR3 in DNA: TGTGCCAGCGCAGGAATGTGGTGGGGCTACACCTTC. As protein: CASAGMWWGYTF.

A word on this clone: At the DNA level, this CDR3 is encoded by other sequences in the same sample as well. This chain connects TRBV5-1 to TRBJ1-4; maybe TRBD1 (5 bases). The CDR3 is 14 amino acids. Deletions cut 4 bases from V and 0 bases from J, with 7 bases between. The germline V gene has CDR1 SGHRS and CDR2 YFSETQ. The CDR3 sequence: CASSETATNEKLFF. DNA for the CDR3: TGCGCCAGCAGCGAGACAGCAACTAATGAAAAACTGTTTTTT. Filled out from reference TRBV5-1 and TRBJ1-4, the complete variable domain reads KAGVTQTPRYLIKTRGQQVTLSCSPISGHRSVSWYQQTPGQGLQFLFEYFSETQRNKGNFPGRFSGRQFSNSRSEMNVSTLELGDSALYLCASSETATNEKLFFGSGTQLSVL.

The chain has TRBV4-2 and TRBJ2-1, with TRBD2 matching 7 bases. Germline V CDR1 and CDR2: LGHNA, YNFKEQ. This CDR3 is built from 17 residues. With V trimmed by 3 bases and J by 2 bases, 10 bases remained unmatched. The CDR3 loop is CASSHVTGGTTYNEQFF. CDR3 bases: TGTGCCAGCAGCCACGTGACGGGGGGAACCACCTACAATGAGCAGTTCTTC.

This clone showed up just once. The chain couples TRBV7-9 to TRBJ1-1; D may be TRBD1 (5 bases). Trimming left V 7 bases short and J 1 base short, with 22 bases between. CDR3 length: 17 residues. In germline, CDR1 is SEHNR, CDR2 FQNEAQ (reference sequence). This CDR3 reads CASNLRGSGGRNTEAFF. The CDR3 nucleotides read TGTGCCAGCAACCTGCGGGGCTCGGGAGGGAGGAACACTGAAGCTTTCTTT.

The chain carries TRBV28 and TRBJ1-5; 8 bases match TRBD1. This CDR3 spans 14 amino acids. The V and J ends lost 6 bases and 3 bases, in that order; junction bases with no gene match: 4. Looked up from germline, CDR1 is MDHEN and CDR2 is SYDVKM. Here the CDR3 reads CASREDRDNQPQHF. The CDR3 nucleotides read TGTGCCAGCAGAGAGGACAGGGACAATCAGCCCCAGCATTTT.

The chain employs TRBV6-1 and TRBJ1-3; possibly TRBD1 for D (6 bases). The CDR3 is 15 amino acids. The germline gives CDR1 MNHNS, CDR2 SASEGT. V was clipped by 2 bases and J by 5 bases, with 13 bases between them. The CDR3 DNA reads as TGTGCCAGCAGTGAATTGTTACAGGGTCGAAACACCATATATTTT. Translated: CASSELLQGRNTIYF.

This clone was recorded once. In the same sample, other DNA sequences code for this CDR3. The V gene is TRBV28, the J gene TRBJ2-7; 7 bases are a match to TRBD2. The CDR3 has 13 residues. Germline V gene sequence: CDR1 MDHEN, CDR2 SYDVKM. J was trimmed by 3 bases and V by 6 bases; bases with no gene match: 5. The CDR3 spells CASSLPGGYEQYF. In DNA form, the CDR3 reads TGTGCCAGCAGCCTCCCGGGAGGCTACGAGCAGTACTTC.

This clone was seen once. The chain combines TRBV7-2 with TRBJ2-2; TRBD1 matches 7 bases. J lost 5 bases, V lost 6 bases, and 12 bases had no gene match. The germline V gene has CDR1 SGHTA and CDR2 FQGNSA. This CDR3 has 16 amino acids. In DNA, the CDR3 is TGTGCCAGCAGTACAGGGGTTAGGTTGGAGACCGGGGAGCTGTTTTTT. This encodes CASSTGVRLETGELFF.

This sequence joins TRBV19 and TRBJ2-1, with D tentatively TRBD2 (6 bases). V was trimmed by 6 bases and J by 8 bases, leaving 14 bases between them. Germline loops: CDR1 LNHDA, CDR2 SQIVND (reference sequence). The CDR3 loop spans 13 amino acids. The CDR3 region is CASSYLAIDEQFF. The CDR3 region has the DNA TGTGCCAGTAGCTATCTAGCGATCGATGAGCAGTTCTTC.

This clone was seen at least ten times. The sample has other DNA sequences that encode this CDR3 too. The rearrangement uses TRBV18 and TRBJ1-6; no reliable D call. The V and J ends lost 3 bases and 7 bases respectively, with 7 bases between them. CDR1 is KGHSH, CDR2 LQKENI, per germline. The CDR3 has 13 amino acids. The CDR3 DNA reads TGTGCCAGCTCACCCCGCCGGAATTCACCCCTCCACTTT. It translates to CASSPRRNSPLHF.

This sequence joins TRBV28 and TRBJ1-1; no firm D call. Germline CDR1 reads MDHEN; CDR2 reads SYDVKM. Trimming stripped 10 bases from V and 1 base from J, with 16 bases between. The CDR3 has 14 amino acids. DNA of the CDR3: TGTGCCACCCACTGGGCATCGGCGAACACTGAAGCTTTCTTT. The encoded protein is CATHWASANTEAFF. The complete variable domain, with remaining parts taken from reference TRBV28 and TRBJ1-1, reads DVKVTQSSRYLVKRTGEKVFLECVQDMDHENMFWYRQDPGLGLRLIYFSYDVKMKEKGDIPEGYSVSREKKERFSLILESASTNQTSMYLCATHWASANTEAFFGQGTRLTVV.

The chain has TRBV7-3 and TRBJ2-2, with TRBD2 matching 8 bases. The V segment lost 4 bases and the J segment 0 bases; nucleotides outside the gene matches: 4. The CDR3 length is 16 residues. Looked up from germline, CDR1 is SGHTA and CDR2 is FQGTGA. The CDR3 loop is CASSSAGGANTGELFF. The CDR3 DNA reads TGTGCCAGCAGCTCCGCGGGGGGCGCGAACACCGGGGAGCTGTTTTTT.

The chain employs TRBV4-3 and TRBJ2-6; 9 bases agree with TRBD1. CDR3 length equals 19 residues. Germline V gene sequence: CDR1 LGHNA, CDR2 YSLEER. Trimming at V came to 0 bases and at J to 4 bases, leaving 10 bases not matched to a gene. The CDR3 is CASSQDLGQGSSGANVLTF. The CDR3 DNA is TGCGCCAGCAGCCAAGATCTAGGACAGGGGAGCTCCGGGGCCAACGTCCTGACTTTC.

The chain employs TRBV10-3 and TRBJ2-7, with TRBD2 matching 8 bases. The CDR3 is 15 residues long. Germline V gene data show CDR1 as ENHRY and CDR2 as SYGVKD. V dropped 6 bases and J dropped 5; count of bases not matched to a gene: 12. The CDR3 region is CAISQSGLVTNEQYF. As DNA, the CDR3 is TGTGCCATCAGCCAATCGGGACTAGTTACCAACGAGCAGTACTTC.

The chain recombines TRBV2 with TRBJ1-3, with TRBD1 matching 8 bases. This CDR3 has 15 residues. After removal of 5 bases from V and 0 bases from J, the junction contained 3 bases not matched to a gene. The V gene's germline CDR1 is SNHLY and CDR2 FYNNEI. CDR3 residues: CASSKTGGSGNTIYF. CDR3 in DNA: TGTGCCAGCAGTAAAACAGGGGGCTCTGGAAACACCATATATTTT.

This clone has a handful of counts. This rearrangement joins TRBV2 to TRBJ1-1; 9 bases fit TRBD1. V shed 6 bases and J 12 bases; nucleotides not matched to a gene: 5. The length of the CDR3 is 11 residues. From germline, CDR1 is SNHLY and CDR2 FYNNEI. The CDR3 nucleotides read TGTGCCAGCAGAGGGGACAGGGAATCTTTCTTT. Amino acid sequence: CASRGDRESFF.

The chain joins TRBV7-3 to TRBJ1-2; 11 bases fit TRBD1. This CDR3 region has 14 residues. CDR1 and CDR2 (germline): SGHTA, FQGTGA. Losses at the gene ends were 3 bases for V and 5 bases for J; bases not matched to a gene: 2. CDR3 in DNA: TGTGCCAGCAGCTTGGGACAGGGGGTATATGGCTACACCTTC. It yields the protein CASSLGQGVYGYTF. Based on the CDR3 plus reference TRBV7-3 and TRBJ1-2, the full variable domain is GAGVSQTPSNKVTEKGKYVELRCDPISGHTALYWYRQSLGQGPEFLIYFQGTGAADDSGLPNDRFFAVRPEGSVSTLKIQRTERGDSAVYLCASSLGQGVYGYTFGSGTRLTVV.

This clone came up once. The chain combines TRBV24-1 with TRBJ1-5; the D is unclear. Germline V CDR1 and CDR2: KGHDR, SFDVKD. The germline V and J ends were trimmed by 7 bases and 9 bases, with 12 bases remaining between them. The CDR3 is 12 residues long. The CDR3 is CATSLGLSPQHF. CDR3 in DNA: TGTGCCACCAGCTTAGGACTCTCGCCCCAGCATTTT.

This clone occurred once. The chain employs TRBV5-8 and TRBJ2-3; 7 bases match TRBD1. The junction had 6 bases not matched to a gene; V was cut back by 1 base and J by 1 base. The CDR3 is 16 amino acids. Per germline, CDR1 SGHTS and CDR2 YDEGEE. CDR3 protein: CASSLRTGVRTDTQYF. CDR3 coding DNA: TGTGCCAGCAGCTTGCGAACAGGGGTCCGCACAGATACGCAGTATTTT.

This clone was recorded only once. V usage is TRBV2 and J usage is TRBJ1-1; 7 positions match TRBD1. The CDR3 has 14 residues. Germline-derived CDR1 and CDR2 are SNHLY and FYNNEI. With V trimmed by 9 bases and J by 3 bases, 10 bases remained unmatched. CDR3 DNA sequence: TGTGCCAGTGAAGAGGGACAGTGGTACACTGAAGCTTTCTTT. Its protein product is CASEEGQWYTEAFF.